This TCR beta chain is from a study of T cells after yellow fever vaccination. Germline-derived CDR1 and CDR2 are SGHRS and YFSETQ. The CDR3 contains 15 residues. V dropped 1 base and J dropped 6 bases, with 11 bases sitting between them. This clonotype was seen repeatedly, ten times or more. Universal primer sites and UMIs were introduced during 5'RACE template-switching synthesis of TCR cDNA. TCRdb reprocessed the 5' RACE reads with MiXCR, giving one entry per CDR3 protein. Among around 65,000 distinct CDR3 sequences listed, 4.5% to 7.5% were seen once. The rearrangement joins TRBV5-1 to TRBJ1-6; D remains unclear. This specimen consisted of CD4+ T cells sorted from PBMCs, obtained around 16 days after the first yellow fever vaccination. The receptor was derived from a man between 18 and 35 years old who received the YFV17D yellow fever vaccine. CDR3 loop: CASSLSRIANSPLHF. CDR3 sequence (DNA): TGCGCCAGCAGCTTGTCCAGGATCGCTAATTCACCCCTCCACTTT. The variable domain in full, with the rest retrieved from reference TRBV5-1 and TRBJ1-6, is KAGVTQTPRYLIKTRGQQVTLSCSPISGHRSVSWYQQTPGQGLQFLFEYFSETQRNKGNFPGRFSGRQFSNSRSEMNVSTLELGDSALYLCASSLSRIANSPLHFGNGTRLTVT.